This T cell receptor (beta chain) was identified in a study of T cell repertoires in cytomegalovirus infection. This clonotype has a single count. TCRdb redid the calling of the reads with MiXCR, one entry per CDR3 protein. The repertoire holds about 490,000 distinct CDR3 sequences, more than 25% seen once, with approximately 13% in the top ten. V gave up 4 bases and J gave up 10 bases; unmatched junction bases: 15. The germline gives CDR1 MGHRA, CDR2 YSYEKL. There are 15 residues in the CDR3. J is TRBJ1-1 and V is TRBV4-1; 7 bases match TRBD1. The sequence derives from a human donor in good health (CMV status not recorded). Some clones in this sample may be carry-over from other donors' samples. Source material: PBMCs. CDR3 loop: CASSPFGTAGGAAFF. The CDR3 DNA reads TGCGCCAGCAGCCCTTTCGGGACAGCGGGGGGGGCAGCTTTCTTT.